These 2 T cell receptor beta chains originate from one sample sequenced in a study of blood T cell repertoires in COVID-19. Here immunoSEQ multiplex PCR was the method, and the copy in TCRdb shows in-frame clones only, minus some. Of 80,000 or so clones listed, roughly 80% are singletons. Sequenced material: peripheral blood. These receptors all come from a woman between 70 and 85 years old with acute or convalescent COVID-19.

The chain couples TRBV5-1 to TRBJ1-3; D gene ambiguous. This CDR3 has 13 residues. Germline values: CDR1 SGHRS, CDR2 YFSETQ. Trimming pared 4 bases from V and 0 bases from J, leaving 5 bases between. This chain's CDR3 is CASSIASGNTIYF. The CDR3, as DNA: TGCGCCAGCAGCATAGCCTCTGGAAACACCATATATTTT.

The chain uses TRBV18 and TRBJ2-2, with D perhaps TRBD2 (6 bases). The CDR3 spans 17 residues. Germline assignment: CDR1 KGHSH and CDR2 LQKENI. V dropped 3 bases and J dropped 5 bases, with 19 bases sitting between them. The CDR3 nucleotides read TGTGCCAGCTCACCCCAAGATATCGGGGGAACAACCGGGGAGCTGTTTTTT. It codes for CASSPQDIGGTTGELFF.